These 12 T cell receptor beta chains came from one sample sequenced in a study of blood T cell repertoires in COVID-19. Data came from immunoSEQ multiplex PCR; TCRdb stores just in-frame clones and leaves some out. The profile shows fewer than 85,000 clones, about 92% of them singletons. The specimen sequenced was peripheral blood. These receptors came from a woman between 45 and 60 years old in a cohort sampled during active COVID-19.

The chain joins TRBV9 to TRBJ1-4, with TRBD1 matching 8 bases. Per germline, CDR1 SGDLS and CDR2 YYNGEE. The CDR3 sequence is 19 residues long. The ends lost 3 bases at V and 0 bases at J; junction bases unmatched: 13. CDR3 amino acids: CASSATGQGKAATNEKLFF. The CDR3 DNA reads as TGTGCCAGCAGCGCGACCGGACAGGGAAAAGCCGCAACTAATGAAAAACTGTTTTTT.

V and J are TRBV5-6 and TRBJ2-7; the D gene is possibly TRBD1 (5 bases). The length of the CDR3 is 12 residues. Trimming took off 3 bases at V and 5 bases at J, with 9 bases between the two ends. Looked up from germline, CDR1 is SGHDT and CDR2 is YYEEEE. The CDR3 protein is CASSSRQNEQYF. Here the CDR3 DNA reads TGTGCCAGCAGCTCGCGACAGAACGAGCAGTACTTC.

The chain carries TRBV28 and TRBJ2-2; D gene uncertain. Per the germline V gene, CDR1 is MDHEN and CDR2 is SYDVKM. The length of the CDR3 is 18 residues. Between the trimmed V and J ends, which lost 1 base and 3 bases, there was a span of 18 bases. CDR3 sequence reads: CASSLLSFSLEDTGELFF. CDR3 DNA sequence: TGTGCCAGCAGTTTATTGAGCTTCTCCCTAGAAGACACCGGGGAGCTGTTTTTT.

The rearrangement links TRBV2 to TRBJ2-5, with 7 bases identical to TRBD2. The CDR3 loop spans 13 amino acids. CDR1 is SNHLY and CDR2 is FYNNEI in the germline V gene. V lost 6 bases and J lost 4; bases outside the gene matches: 5. CDR3 protein: CASRASGIETQYF. CDR3 nucleotides: TGTGCCAGCAGGGCTAGCGGCATAGAGACCCAGTACTTC.

This chain uses TRBV6-5 with TRBJ2-2; weak D call: TRBD1 (6 bases). Trimming removed 6 bases from V and 3 bases from J, with 11 bases in between. Germline CDR1 reads MNHEY; CDR2 reads SVGAGI. The CDR3 loop spans 14 amino acids. CDR3 coding DNA: TGTGCCAGCAGAACCGGGACATACACCGGGGAGCTGTTTTTT. It codes for CASRTGTYTGELFF.

The rearrangement uses TRBV9 and TRBJ2-3, with TRBD2 matching 15 bases. Germline trimming cut 3 bases from V and 0 bases from J; bases unmatched to any gene: 8. This CDR3 has 19 residues. Germline CDR1 and CDR2: SGDLS and YYNGEE. The CDR3 protein is CASSEGLAGGLASTDTQYF. Written as DNA, the CDR3 is TGTGCCAGCAGCGAAGGACTAGCGGGAGGGCTTGCTAGCACAGATACGCAGTATTTT.

The rearrangement joins TRBV11-2 to TRBJ2-5, with D perhaps TRBD2 (8 bases). The germline gives CDR1 SGHAT, CDR2 FQNNGV. V lost 4 bases to trimming and J lost 5 bases, with 23 bases between them. This CDR3 is 17 amino acids long. In DNA, the CDR3 is TGTGCCAGCAGCTCCAGGGGGGGAGCGGGAGTGTGGGAGACCCAGTACTTC. This codes for CASSSRGGAGVWETQYF.

This clone has only a few counts. V and J are TRBV28 and TRBJ1-1; D is possibly TRBD1 (6 bases). Trimming took 11 bases from V and 0 from J, leaving 28 bases between them. CDR1 is MDHEN and CDR2 is SYDVKM in the germline V gene. The CDR3 totals 18 residues. This CDR3 reads CAVHHQGTHESMNTEAFF. CDR3 nucleotides: TGTGCCGTACACCATCAAGGGACACATGAGAGTATGAACACTGAAGCTTTCTTT.

The V call is TRBV28, the J call TRBJ2-7; D may be TRBD2 (7 bases). V lost 2 bases and J 2 bases, leaving 19 bases between the germline ends. The CDR3 totals 17 residues. Germline V gene lookup returns CDR1 MDHEN and CDR2 SYDVKM. The CDR3 sequence is CASSLRGGGASTYEQYF. DNA for the CDR3: TGTGCCAGCAGTTTAAGGGGGGGCGGGGCCTCGACCTACGAGCAGTACTTC.

J is TRBJ1-2 and V is TRBV30, with 9 positions matching TRBD1. This CDR3 is built from 13 residues. CDR1 and CDR2 (germline): GTSNPN, SVGIG (reference sequence). With V trimmed by 3 bases and J by 2 bases, 1 base remained unmatched. The CDR3 reads CAWRTGGNYGYTF. The CDR3, as DNA: TGTGCCTGGAGAACAGGGGGCAACTATGGCTACACCTTC.

The genes are TRBV9 and TRBJ2-1; no clear D gene. From germline, CDR1 is SGDLS and CDR2 YYNGEE. The CDR3 has 15 amino acids. V lost 0 bases and J lost 8, with 15 bases in between. CDR3 in DNA: TGTGCCAGCAGCGTAGGAGACGGGTTCTGGGATGAGCAGTTCTTC. Its protein is CASSVGDGFWDEQFF.

The chain joins TRBV12-3 or TRBV12-4 to TRBJ2-7; D gene uncertain. The CDR3 length is 11 residues. V lost 6 bases to trimming and J lost 4 bases, with 7 bases between them. DNA of the CDR3: TGTGCCAGCAGCCGCGGATACGAGCAGTACTTC. This gives the protein CASSRGYEQYF.